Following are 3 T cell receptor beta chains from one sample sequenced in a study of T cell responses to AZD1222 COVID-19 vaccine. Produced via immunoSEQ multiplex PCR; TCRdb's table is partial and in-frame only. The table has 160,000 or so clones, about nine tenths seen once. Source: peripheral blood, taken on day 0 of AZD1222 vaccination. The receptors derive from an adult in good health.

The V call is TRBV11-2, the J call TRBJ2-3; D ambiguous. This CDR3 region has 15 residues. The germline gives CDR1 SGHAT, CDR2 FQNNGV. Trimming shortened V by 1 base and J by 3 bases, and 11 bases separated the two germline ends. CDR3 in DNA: TGTGCCAGCAGCTTAGTCGCCCAAGCAACAGATACGCAGTATTTT. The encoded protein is CASSLVAQATDTQYF.

The CDR3 protein is CASSALLRNTEAFF. CDR3 sequence (DNA): TGTGCCAGCAGCGCCCTTCTAAGGAACACTGAAGCTTTCTTT. The chain uses TRBV9 and TRBJ1-1; no clear D gene. Per germline, CDR1 SGDLS and CDR2 YYNGEE. The CDR3 covers 14 residues. V lost 3 bases to trimming and J lost 1 base, with 10 bases between them.

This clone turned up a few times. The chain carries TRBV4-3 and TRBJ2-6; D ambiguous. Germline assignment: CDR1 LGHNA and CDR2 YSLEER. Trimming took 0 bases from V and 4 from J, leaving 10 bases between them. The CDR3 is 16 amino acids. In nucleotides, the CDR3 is TGCGCCAGCAGCCAAGATTTAGGTTCGGGGGCCAACGTCCTGACTTTC. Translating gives CASSQDLGSGANVLTF.